The rows below give T cell receptor beta chains drawn from one sample of a study of Tregs in tolerant kidney transplant recipients. Sequencing was performed with immunoSEQ multiplex PCR; in TCRdb, only in-frame clones are kept and a portion is missing. The table has more than 70,000 clones, roughly nine tenths seen once. Sequences were derived from CD4+ T cells from blood (PBMCs), sampled 24 months after the transplant. The receptors originated from a human patient who received a combined kidney and bone marrow transplant. The T cells may come from the graft donor. Both conserved end residues are part of each CDR3. A D gene is named only where the DNA matches it firmly. Expanded clones are given a class, and other clones once, few, many or no size at all.

>TRBJ2-2|TRBV11-1|-|-
TGTGCCAGCAGCCTATGGCCGGGAGAAGTGTCCGGGGAGCTGTTTTTT
CASSLWPGEVSGELFF
>TRBJ2-7|TRBV7-9|-|-
TGTGCCAGCAGCTTAGGGCAGGCCTCCTACGAGCAGTACTTC
CASSLGQASYEQYF
>TRBJ2-7|TRBV18|-|-
TGTGCCAGCTCACCATCGGGGATTGGTTACGAGCAGTACTTC
CASSPSGIGYEQYF
>TRBJ1-5|TRBV5-8|-|-
TGTGCCAGTGGGGAGAGGGCTCATCAGCCCCAGCATTTT
CASGERAHQPQHF
>TRBJ1-3|TRBV19|-|-
TGTGCCAGTAGTATTCCGACGGGGGGGGCAAACACCATATATTTT
CASSIPTGGANTIYF
>TRBJ2-7|TRBV6-6|-|-
TGTGCCAGCAGTACTGGACAGTCCGTCTCCTACGAGCAGTACTTC
CASSTGQSVSYEQYF
>TRBJ2-2|TRBV6-1|TRBD2|-
TGTGCCAGCAGTGTAGAGCGGGAGGGCCCAGTAGGTTACACCGGGGAGCTGTTTTTT
CASSVEREGPVGYTGELFF
>TRBJ2-5|TRBV9|-|-
TGTGCCAGCAGCGTAGCTTGGCAGAGGGGGGAGACCCAGTACTTC
CASSVAWQRGETQYF
>TRBJ2-1|TRBV11-2|-|-
TGTGCCAGCAGGGTTAAGTCCCCCGTAGGAGCATTATACAATGAGCAGTTCTTC
CASRVKSPVGALYNEQFF
>TRBJ2-2|TRBV19|-|-
TGTGCCAGTAGTACGTTCCCCGGGGAGCTGTTTTTT
CASSTFPGELFF
>TRBJ2-5|TRBV18|-|-
TGTGCCAGCTCACCACCGTCCAACCAAGAGACCCAGTACTTC
CASSPPSNQETQYF
>TRBJ2-3|TRBV5-1|TRBD2|-
TGCGCCAGCAGCTTGGCCGAGGGAGCGGGAGAAGCAGATACGCAGTATTTT
CASSLAEGAGEADTQYF
>TRBJ1-4|TRBV7-2|-|-
TGTGCCAGCAGCTTAGTTTTTTGGGAGACTAATGAAAAACTGTTTTTT
CASSLVFWETNEKLFF
>TRBJ1-3|TRBV28|-|once
TGTGCCAGCAGTTTCGGGGGAACTTCTGGAAACACCATATATTTT
CASSFGGTSGNTIYF
>TRBJ2-7|TRBV10-3|TRBD1|-
TGTGCCATCAGTGCCGAACGGACAGGGTTCGAGCAGTACTTC
CAISAERTGFEQYF
>TRBJ2-5|TRBV28|TRBD1|-
TGTGCCAGCAGTTCCGGGACAGAAAGGGAGACCCAGTACTTC
CASSSGTERETQYF
>TRBJ1-6|TRBV7-9|TRBD1|-
TGTGCCAGCAGCTCCGGGACAGGGCTTTCACCCCTCCACTTT
CASSSGTGLSPLHF
>TRBJ1-1|TRBV7-2|TRBD1|-
TGTGCCAGCAGCCCCAGACAGGGGGGCACTGAAGCTTTCTTT
CASSPRQGGTEAFF
>TRBJ2-3|TRBV7-3|TRBD2|once
TGTGCCAGCAGCCGGGTTCGTCCTCGGGGGGTTAGTAGCGGGAGTTTGACAGATACGCAGTATTTT
CASSRVRPRGVSSGSLTDTQYF
>TRBJ1-4|TRBV7-9|-|-
TGTGCCAGCAGCTTGCGGGGGCAGGGTGAAAAACTGTTTTTT
CASSLRGQGEKLFF
>TRBJ2-7|TRBV9|TRBD1|-
TGTGCCAGCAGCCCCAGAAAGACCGGGACAGGGTTCTACGAGCAGTACTTC
CASSPRKTGTGFYEQYF
>TRBJ1-4|TRBV5-4|-|few
TGTGCCAGCAGCCGGAGGGCAGGATCCCCCACTAATGAAAAACTGTTTTTT
CASSRRAGSPTNEKLFF
>TRBJ1-6|TRBV6-1|TRBD1|once
TGTGCCAGCAGTGAAGACAGGGGCAGCGATAATTCACCCCTCCACTTT
CASSEDRGSDNSPLHF
>TRBJ2-1|TRBV4-1|-|-
TGCGCCAGCAGCCAAGAAACAGAGAGCGAGCAGTTCTTC
CASSQETESEQFF
>TRBJ1-4|TRBV9|TRBD1|-
TGTGCCAGCAGCGACAGGGGGACCCCGAGGGAAAAACTGTTTTTT
CASSDRGTPREKLFF
>TRBJ2-5|TRBV27|-|-
TGTGCCAGCAGTTTAACCCGCGCCCAAGAGACCCAGTACTTC
CASSLTRAQETQYF
>TRBJ2-6|TRBV19|-|once
TGTGCCAGTAGTATAGGGGGCTACTTCTCTGGGGCCAACGTCCTGACTTTC
CASSIGGYFSGANVLTF
>TRBJ1-4|TRBV18|-|-
TGTGCCAGCTCGTCGGCCACAGGGAATGAAAAACTGTTTTTT
CASSSATGNEKLFF